This is a list of T cell receptor beta chains from one sample in a study of PD-1 blockade in classical Hodgkin lymphoma. Measured with immunoSEQ multiplex PCR; TCRdb has only the in-frame clones, and not every one. The data contain around 23,000 clones, roughly nine tenths of them singletons. What was sequenced was CD4+ T cells from blood. The receptors here all came from a human donor with classical Hodgkin lymphoma. CDR3s include the opening cysteine and the closing phenylalanine or tryptophan. A D gene is named only where the DNA matches it firmly. Clone size is given for some rows only: seen once, a few or many times, or a class if the clone is expanded.

clone size	D gene	V gene	J gene	CDR3 DNA	CDR3 protein
NA	NA	TRBV14	TRBJ1-1	TGTGCCAGCAGCCAAGATCTGCGTATAGGGGATGCTGAAGCTTTCTTT	CASSQDLRIGDAEAFF
NA	NA	TRBV7-9	TRBJ1-5	TGTGCCAGCAGTCCCGGAGGGAATCAGCCCCAGCATTTT	CASSPGGNQPQHF
NA	NA	TRBV6-1	TRBJ1-3	TGTGCCAGCAGTGTCCGGGACGTCGGAAACACCATATATTTT	CASSVRDVGNTIYF
NA	TRBD1	TRBV2	TRBJ1-2	TGTGCCAGCAGTGATTTCCGACAGGGAGACTATGGCTACACCTTC	CASSDFRQGDYGYTF
NA	NA	TRBV11-2	TRBJ1-2	TGTGCCAGCAGCTTAGTGCCCAGGGACTATGGCTACACCTTC	CASSLVPRDYGYTF
NA	NA	TRBV29-1	TRBJ2-5	TGCAGCGTTGAATCGGTGTTAGCGAAAGAGACCCAGTACTTC	CSVESVLAKETQYF
NA	NA	TRBV7-9	TRBJ2-2	TGTGCCAGCAGCTTAGTTAGTCAGAACACCGGGGAGCTGTTTTTT	CASSLVSQNTGELFF
NA	TRBD1	TRBV19	TRBJ2-5	TGTGCCAGTAGTGGGACAGGGGGGTACGGAGAGACCCAGTACTTC	CASSGTGGYGETQYF
NA	NA	TRBV11-3	TRBJ1-1	TGTGCCAGCAGCGCAGACAGAGCGAACACTGAAGCTTTCTTT	CASSADRANTEAFF
few	NA	TRBV4-1	TRBJ1-1	TGCGCCAGCAGCCAAGTATCAGCAGGGAGGATAGTACGCACTGAAGCTTTCTTT	CASSQVSAGRIVRTEAFF
NA	NA	TRBV6-1	TRBJ1-1	TGTGCCAGCAGCCTAGCATTTGCGGGCGCTGAAGCTTTCTTT	CASSLAFAGAEAFF
NA	NA	TRBV19	TRBJ2-5	TGTGCCAGTGGGGGTAGAGCCCGAACAAAAGAGACCCAGTACTTC	CASGGRARTKETQYF
once	NA	TRBV6-6	TRBJ2-1	TGTGCCAGCAGTGGGTCCTTCAGGGATGAGCAGTTCTTC	CASSGSFRDEQFF
NA	NA	TRBV20-1	TRBJ2-7	TGCAGTGCTAGTACGGATATTGAGCAGTACTTC	CSASTDIEQYF
NA	NA	TRBV10-1	TRBJ2-7	TGCGCCAGCAGTGACCAGGGGGCGGGAGACGAGCAGTACTTC	CASSDQGAGDEQYF
NA	TRBD1	TRBV5-4	TRBJ2-1	TGTGCCAGCAGTAGAGACAGGGGCCGACAGTTCTTC	CASSRDRGRQFF
NA	TRBD2	TRBV30	TRBJ2-2	TGTGCCTTGGGACTAGCGGGGCAGCAAGCCGGGGAGCTGTTTTTT	CALGLAGQQAGELFF
NA	NA	TRBV7-9	TRBJ2-3	TGTGCCAGCAGCTACTTCGTGGGGGGCCAAGGCACAGATACGCAGTATTTT	CASSYFVGGQGTDTQYF
NA	NA	TRBV11-2	TRBJ2-5	TGTGCCAGCAGCTTAGATCGGGGCAGGGCGGACGCGGAAGAGACCCAGTACTTC	CASSLDRGRADAEETQYF
few	TRBD1	TRBV10-3	TRBJ1-5	TGTGCCATCAGAGGACAGGGGGAGCCCCAGCATTTT	CAIRGQGEPQHF
NA	NA	TRBV7-3	TRBJ2-1	TGTGCCAGCAGCGCCGGAAGGGATGAGCAGTTCTTC	CASSAGRDEQFF
NA	TRBD1	TRBV30	TRBJ1-2	TGTGCCTGGACCATAGACAGGGGTCGGGGCTACACCTTC	CAWTIDRGRGYTF